These 32 T cell receptor beta chains were all obtained from the same sample, sequenced in a study of blood T cell repertoires in COVID-19. TCRdb's table, derived via immunoSEQ multiplex PCR, lists solely in-frame clones and lacks some. The sample consists of some 120,000 clones, roughly 85% of them appearing once. The sequenced sample was peripheral blood. These receptors all come from a man aged 40-49 years with acute or convalescent COVID-19.

The V and J genes are TRBV12-3 or TRBV12-4 and TRBJ2-7, with D perhaps matching TRBD1 (6 bases). V lost 1 base, J lost 2 bases, and 6 bases lay in between. The CDR3 sequence is 13 residues long. The DNA of the CDR3 is TGTGCCAGCAGTTTAGACAGGGCCTACGAGCAGTACTTC. As protein: CASSLDRAYEQYF.

The V and J genes are TRBV24-1 and TRBJ2-5, with D perhaps TRBD2 (6 bases). The CDR3 spans 14 residues. V lost 1 base, J lost 4 bases, and 9 bases lay in between. CDR1 KGHDR and CDR2 SFDVKD come from the germline V gene. CDR3 DNA: TGTGCCACCAGTGATTTTACGGGGGTAGAGACCCAGTACTTC. Translating it yields CATSDFTGVETQYF.

The chain has TRBV29-1 and TRBJ1-2; D perhaps matches TRBD1 (6 bases). Germline CDR1 SQVTM, CDR2 ANQGSEA. With 4 bases removed from V and 8 bases from J, the gap between germline ends came to 23 bases. The length of the CDR3 is 15 residues. The CDR3 region is CSVGRLMGASFGYTF. The CDR3 DNA is TGCAGCGTTGGAAGATTAATGGGGGCTTCGTTCGGCTACACCTTC. Full variable domain (missing parts from reference TRBV29-1 and TRBJ1-2): SAVISQKPSRDICQRGTSLTIQCQVDSQVTMMFWYRQQPGQSLTLIATANQGSEATYESGFVIDKFPISRPNLTFSTLTVSNMSPEDSSIYLCSVGRLMGASFGYTFGSGTRLTVV.

The V and J genes are TRBV7-2 and TRBJ2-7; TRBD2 agrees at 8 bases. Germline assignment: CDR1 SGHTA and CDR2 FQGNSA. V lost 5 bases, J lost 4 bases, and 7 bases stayed unmatched. The CDR3 extends over 14 amino acids. The CDR3 reads CASSAGTRRYEQYF. CDR3 nucleotides: TGTGCCAGCAGCGCCGGGACTAGAAGGTACGAGCAGTACTTC.

The sample holds one count of this clone. This chain links TRBV25-1 with TRBJ1-2; a weak D match, TRBD1 (5 bases). The CDR3 contains 12 residues. Germline V CDR1 and CDR2: MGHDK, SYGVNS. The V end was cut by 5 bases, the J end by 6 bases, with 10 bases between. The CDR3 DNA is TGTGCCAGCAGTCCAGGGCCCCATGGCTACACCTTC. As protein: CASSPGPHGYTF.

The J gene is TRBJ1-5, the V gene TRBV19; D might be TRBD1 (6 bases). Per the germline V gene, CDR1 is LNHDA and CDR2 is SQIVND (reference sequence). This CDR3 is built from 15 residues. The V end was cut by 9 bases, the J end by 2 bases, with 17 bases between. Here the CDR3 reads CASTLGGQRNQPQHF. Here the CDR3 DNA reads TGTGCCAGCACACTTGGAGGACAGCGCAATCAGCCCCAGCATTTT.

This chain connects TRBV18 to TRBJ2-2; tentative D call: TRBD1 (5 bases). Deletions cut 8 bases from V and 2 bases from J, with 12 bases between. Per germline, CDR1 KGHSH and CDR2 LQKENI. This CDR3 is built from 14 residues. The chain's CDR3 is CASRRTPNTGELFF. CDR3 coding DNA: TGTGCCAGCAGGCGGACACCCAACACCGGGGAGCTGTTTTTT.

This clone was detected a few times. This CDR3 is CASRELARSRETQYF. The CDR3 nucleotides are TGTGCCAGCAGGGAACTAGCCAGAAGTCGGGAGACCCAGTACTTC. The chain is built from TRBV27 and TRBJ2-5; the D gene is possibly TRBD2 (6 bases). The CDR3 sequence is 15 residues long. From germline, CDR1 is MNHEY and CDR2 SMNVEV (reference sequence). V was clipped by 6 bases and J by 5 bases, with 19 bases between them.

This chain connects TRBV28 to TRBJ1-2; D gene uncertain. Trimming took 8 bases from V and 4 from J, leaving 11 bases between them. This CDR3 region has 12 residues. Looked up from germline, CDR1 is MDHEN and CDR2 is SYDVKM. The CDR3 nucleotides read TGTGCCAGCTCTTTACAGCCCTATGGCTACACCTTC. Protein product: CASSLQPYGYTF.

V gene TRBV4-2 combines with J gene TRBJ2-5, with 7 bases that match TRBD1. Losses at the gene ends were 1 base for V and 3 bases for J; bases not matched to a gene: 2. The CDR3 length is 14 residues. Germline values: CDR1 LGHNA, CDR2 YNFKEQ. As DNA, the CDR3 is TGTGCCAGCAGCCAAGTACAGGGGAAAGAGACCCAGTACTTC. As protein: CASSQVQGKETQYF.

J is TRBJ2-3 and V is TRBV7-6; the D gene is possibly TRBD2 (8 bases). V gave up 5 bases and J gave up 4 bases, with 19 bases separating them. This CDR3 region has 16 residues. Looked up from germline, CDR1 is SGHVS and CDR2 is FNYEAQ. The DNA of the CDR3 is TGTGCCAGCAGCCAACTCGGGACAGCGGGGGCAGATACGCAGTATTTT. Translating it yields CASSQLGTAGADTQYF.

V usage is TRBV6-1 and J usage is TRBJ1-2, with a tentative D call TRBD1 (5 bases). V was cut by 0 bases and J by 3 bases, with 17 bases left in between. The length of the CDR3 is 17 residues. Per the germline V gene, CDR1 is MNHNS and CDR2 is SASEGT. DNA of the CDR3: TGTGCCAGCAGTGAAGCCGTGGGGGGAATTGGGGACTATGGCTACACCTTC. Translated, it gives CASSEAVGGIGDYGYTF.

This chain uses TRBV6-6 with TRBJ2-7, with 7 positions matching TRBD1. This CDR3 has 14 amino acids. V shed 5 bases, J shed 0 bases, and the junction held 4 bases outside the gene matches. Germline assignment: CDR1 MNHNY and CDR2 SVGAGI (reference sequence). Here the CDR3 DNA reads TGTGCCAGCAGTCCCCGGGACAGCTCCTACGAGCAGTACTTC. Translated, it gives CASSPRDSSYEQYF.

The chain has TRBV5-1 and TRBJ2-2, with TRBD2 identical over 13 bases. V trimming: 4 bases; J trimming: 8 bases; junction bases outside the gene matches: 8. The germline CDR1 and CDR2 sequences are SGHRS and YFSETQ. This CDR3 region has 16 residues. CDR3 sequence reads: CASSVAGTSGIGELFF. The CDR3 DNA sequence: TGCGCCAGCAGCGTTGCCGGGACTAGCGGGATTGGGGAGCTGTTTTTT.

The rearrangement links TRBV6-5 to TRBJ1-2, with D perhaps TRBD1 (6 bases). Germline V gives CDR1 MNHEY, CDR2 SVGAGI. The CDR3 extends over 13 amino acids. Trimming removed 7 bases from V and 8 bases from J, with 17 bases in between. The CDR3 loop reads CASTYGGAGGYTF. CDR3 DNA: TGTGCCAGCACCTACGGGGGGGCAGGGGGCTACACCTTC.

The J gene is TRBJ1-1, the V gene TRBV3-1 (or the pseudogene TRBV3-2), with unresolved D. Per the germline V gene, CDR1 is LGHDT and CDR2 is YNNKEL (reference sequence). Trimming removed 3 bases at V and 0 bases at J, with 8 bases between. CDR3 length: 14 amino acids. CDR3 nucleotide sequence: TGTGCCAGCAGCCAGGAGTCCATGAACACTGAAGCTTTCTTT. Amino acid sequence: CASSQESMNTEAFF.

The chain uses TRBV3-1 (or the pseudogene TRBV3-2) and TRBJ2-7; no clear D gene. The V end was cut by 0 bases, the J end by 1 base, with 4 bases between. CDR3 length: 13 amino acids. Germline V gives CDR1 LGHDT, CDR2 YNNKEL (reference sequence). CDR3 sequence: CASSQDRSYEQYF. In nucleotides, the CDR3 is TGTGCCAGCAGCCAAGACAGATCCTACGAGCAGTACTTC.

J is TRBJ2-2 and V is TRBV6-5; 7 positions agree with TRBD2. The CDR3 covers 15 residues. Germline trimming cut 5 bases from V and 4 bases from J; bases unmatched to any gene: 7. The germline gives CDR1 MNHEY, CDR2 SVGAGI. Written as DNA, the CDR3 is TGTGCCAGCAGTCCCTGGGAGGGTAGCACCGGGGAGCTGTTTTTT. Translation gives CASSPWEGSTGELFF.

The genes are TRBV7-3 and TRBJ2-5, with 7 bases lining up with TRBD2. The CDR3 covers 18 residues. Germline CDR1 reads SGHTA; CDR2 reads FQGTGA. V trimming: 1 base; J trimming: 0 bases; junction bases outside the gene matches: 11. The CDR3 here is CASSLMGGGPSYQETQYF. The CDR3 region has the DNA TGTGCCAGCAGCTTAATGGGCGGGGGACCTTCATACCAAGAGACCCAGTACTTC.

J is TRBJ2-2 and V is TRBV5-4; TRBD2 might be the D (6 bases). Trimming took 0 bases from V and 7 from J, leaving 22 bases between them. The germline CDR1 and CDR2 sequences are SGHNT and YYREEE (reference sequence). This CDR3 is built from 18 residues. The CDR3 loop is CASSLEKVTGLRSGELFF. CDR3 coding DNA: TGTGCCAGCAGCTTGGAAAAAGTGACGGGACTTAGGAGCGGGGAGCTGTTTTTT.

The chain couples TRBV18 to TRBJ2-1; a weak D match, TRBD1 (8 bases). V gave up 5 bases and J gave up 5 bases, with 22 bases separating them. The CDR3 is 17 residues long. Looked up from germline, CDR1 is KGHSH and CDR2 is LQKENI. The CDR3 DNA sequence: TGTGCCAGCTCAACTCGACAGGGGCTAGCGGTAAACAATGAGCAGTTCTTC. It yields the protein CASSTRQGLAVNNEQFF.

V gene TRBV13 combines with J gene TRBJ1-2, with TRBD1 identical over 7 bases. The J segment lost 3 bases and the V segment lost 6 bases, leaving 4 bases of the junction unmatched. The CDR3 is 13 amino acids. The V gene's germline CDR1 is PRHDT and CDR2 FYEKMQ (reference sequence). CDR3 in amino acids: CASRVQGYYGYTF. Here the CDR3 DNA reads TGTGCCAGCAGAGTACAGGGGTACTATGGCTACACCTTC.

J is TRBJ2-2 and V is TRBV10-1; 8 bases align to TRBD2. The CDR3 is 15 residues long. Germline V gene lookup returns CDR1 WNHNN and CDR2 SYGVQD (reference sequence). The ends lost 7 bases at V and 4 bases at J; junction bases unmatched: 8. CDR3 residues: CASMAGGGLTGELFF. In DNA form, the CDR3 reads TGCGCCAGCATGGCCGGGGGGGGCCTCACCGGGGAGCTGTTTTTT.

V usage is TRBV6-5 and J usage is TRBJ1-6; D may be TRBD1 (6 bases). CDR1 is MNHEY, CDR2 SVGAGI, per germline. Trimming took off 2 bases at V and 7 bases at J, with 15 bases between the two ends. The CDR3 loop spans 16 amino acids. DNA for the CDR3: TGTGCCAGCAGTTACAGGGTACAGGGTAGCAATTCACCCCTCCACTTT. Its translation is CASSYRVQGSNSPLHF.

This chain joins TRBV30 and TRBJ1-5, with a tentative D call TRBD1 (5 bases). Looked up from germline, CDR1 is GTSNPN and CDR2 is SVGIG (reference sequence). This CDR3 region has 15 residues. Trimming took 1 base from V and 3 from J, leaving 13 bases between them. CDR3 bases: TGTGCCTGGAGTGGGAAGGGGTTATTCAATCAGCCCCAGCATTTT. Amino acid sequence: CAWSGKGLFNQPQHF.

This CDR3 is CASSPGTSTAYEQYF. The CDR3 nucleotides read TGTGCCAGCAGCCCCGGGACTAGCACCGCCTACGAGCAGTACTTC. The chain recombines TRBV5-4 with TRBJ2-7, with 9 positions matching TRBD2. Germline CDR1 reads SGHNT; CDR2 reads YYREEE (reference sequence). This CDR3 is 15 amino acids long. V shed 4 bases and J 2 bases; nucleotides not matched to a gene: 7.

The chain is built from TRBV12-3 or TRBV12-4 and TRBJ2-5, with unresolved D. The CDR3 loop spans 11 amino acids. Trimming left V 6 bases short and J 4 bases short, with 6 bases between. The CDR3 DNA is TGTGCCAGCAGCTCGGGAGAGACCCAGTACTTC. Its protein is CASSSGETQYF.

This clone appeared once. The chain links TRBV10-3 to TRBJ1-4; unclear D gene. V gave up 0 bases and J gave up 6 bases, with 2 bases separating them. Germline V CDR1 and CDR2: ENHRY, SYGVKD. This CDR3 contains 12 residues. The CDR3 nucleotides are TGTGCCATCAGTGAGTCCGATGAAAAACTGTTTTTT. This sequence encodes CAISESDEKLFF.

The chain recombines TRBV10-3 with TRBJ1-5, with D perhaps TRBD1 (6 bases). Germline lookup yields CDR1 ENHRY and CDR2 SYGVKD. The CDR3 sequence is 17 residues long. Deletions cut 4 bases from V and 7 bases from J, with 23 bases between. The CDR3 DNA reads TGTGCCATCAGTGTCGGGGCAATACAGGGAATAGGGCAGCCCCAGCATTTT. Translated, it gives CAISVGAIQGIGQPQHF.

The rearrangement joins TRBV6-2 or TRBV6-3 to TRBJ2-5; TRBD1 matches at 8 bases. CDR1 is MNHEY and CDR2 is SVGEGT in the germline V gene. Trimming cost V 4 bases and J 5 bases; bases outside gene matches: 6. The CDR3 contains 14 residues. CDR3 nucleotides: TGTGCCAGCAGTTGGACAGGGAGTTGGGAGACCCAGTACTTC. Encoded protein: CASSWTGSWETQYF.

The sample holds a few counts of this clone. The J gene is TRBJ1-1, the V gene TRBV11-1, with D perhaps TRBD1 (5 bases). The V end was cut by 5 bases, the J end by 1 base, with 11 bases between. In germline, CDR1 is SGHAT, CDR2 FQDESV (reference sequence). This CDR3 has 14 amino acids. As DNA, the CDR3 is TGTGCCAGCAGCCCGAATCAGGGGAACACTGAAGCTTTCTTT. It specifies CASSPNQGNTEAFF.

In its sample, this clone was seen a few times. This rearrangement joins TRBV4-2 to TRBJ2-3, with TRBD2 identical over 7 bases. V shed 4 bases and J 2 bases; nucleotides not matched to a gene: 3. Per the germline V gene, CDR1 is LGHNA and CDR2 is YNFKEQ. The CDR3 has 14 residues. CDR3 amino acids: CASSPGLVTDTQYF. The DNA for the CDR3 is TGTGCCAGCAGCCCTGGACTAGTCACAGATACGCAGTATTTT.